This section outlines one T cell receptor (beta chain) sequence together with its context. Its antigen is currently unknown. In the same sample, other DNA sequences code for this CDR3. This entry belongs to a study of cytotoxic CD8 clonotypes in ibrutinib-treated CLL. Sequencing used immunoSEQ multiplex PCR; TCRdb keeps in-frame clones, though not all of them. Of 150,000 to 200,000 clones listed, 70% to 85% are singletons. General study findings and limits: Among the clonotypes, public ones were uncommon and contracted or held stable on treatment. Clonality increased at ibrutinib response and stayed stable in sustained remission. At progression, however, it fell back toward baseline. In comparison with age-matched healthy donors, baseline clonality was higher and tracked circulating CD8+ T-cell counts.

This CDR3 has 15 residues. The V end was cut by 4 bases, the J end by 2 bases, with 14 bases between. Germline CDR1 is LNHDA and CDR2 is SQIVND (reference sequence). The chain uses TRBV19 and TRBJ1-2, with D possibly being TRBD1 (6 bases). The sequencing used PBMCs, collected after 24 months of ibrutinib treatment. The clonotype originates from a human donor with chronic lymphocytic leukemia. The CDR3 DNA reads as TGTGCCAGTAGTACATCTACAGGGACAAACTATGGCTACACCTTC. As protein: CASSTSTGTNYGYTF.